Shown below are 11 T cell receptor beta chains from a single sample sequenced in a study of cytomegalovirus exposure and HLA in healthy donors. Researchers ran the PCR with 60 Vbeta and 13 Jbeta primers. Some clones are missing from TCRdb's copy, which holds only in-frame ones; the method was immunoSEQ multiplex PCR. Of approximately 86,000 clones listed, 85% were seen once; the top ten hold about 7.7%. The sequencing sample was made of PBMCs. The receptors here all came from a man aged 40-49 years in good health and CMV-seropositive.

This rearrangement joins TRBV7-9 to TRBJ1-4; 9 positions agree with TRBD1. The germline CDR1 and CDR2 sequences are SEHNR and FQNEAQ (reference sequence). The CDR3 is made up of 15 amino acids. Losses at the gene ends were 5 bases for V and 8 bases for J; bases not matched to a gene: 9. The CDR3 DNA reads as TGTGCCAGCAGCCTACCACAGGGGGCCGTGGAAAAACTGTTTTTT. This gives the protein CASSLPQGAVEKLFF.

This rearrangement joins TRBV5-5 to TRBJ1-3, with a possible D match to TRBD1 (5 bases). Trimming stripped 2 bases from V and 1 base from J, with 7 bases between. The CDR3 spans 14 residues. Per germline, CDR1 SGHKS and CDR2 YYEKEE (reference sequence). CDR3 sequence: CASSFGGSGNTIYF. The CDR3 region has the DNA TGTGCCAGCAGCTTCGGGGGTTCTGGAAACACCATATATTTT.

This chain uses TRBV9 with TRBJ2-5; tentative D call: TRBD2 (6 bases). The J call could be wrong; TRBJ2-7 is a better fit for the DNA end. The CDR3 sequence is 15 residues long. Germline CDR1 and CDR2: SGDLS and YYNGEE. The CDR3 is CASSVDSGVTYEQYF. For the CDR3, the DNA is TGTGCCAGCAGCGTAGACTCGGGGGTCACCTACGAGCAGTACTTC.

V and J are TRBV5-6 and TRBJ2-7, with 8 nucleotides matching TRBD1. There are 13 residues in the CDR3. CDR1 is SGHDT, CDR2 YYEEEE, per germline. The V gene end was trimmed by 4 bases and the J gene end by 4 bases; junction bases not matched to a gene: 4. CDR3 loop: CASSSRGQYEQYF. CDR3 nucleotide sequence: TGTGCCAGCAGCAGCAGGGGGCAGTACGAGCAGTACTTC.

The chain has TRBV6-5 and TRBJ2-1; 7 bases match TRBD1. This CDR3 region has 14 residues. Germline loops: CDR1 MNHEY, CDR2 SVGAGI. The V gene end was trimmed by 0 bases and the J gene end by 4 bases; junction bases not matched to a gene: 0. As DNA, the CDR3 is TGTGCCAGCAGTTACTCGGACAGGTACAATGAGCAGTTCTTC. It specifies CASSYSDRYNEQFF.

V is TRBV7-9 and J is TRBJ1-1; the match to TRBD1 covers 7 bases. J was trimmed by 1 base and V by 1 base; bases with no gene match: 9. This CDR3 contains 17 residues. The germline gives CDR1 SEHNR, CDR2 FQNEAQ (reference sequence). CDR3: CASSLGQLSGGNTEAFF. The CDR3 DNA reads as TGTGCCAGCAGCTTAGGGCAACTCTCAGGGGGGAACACTGAAGCTTTCTTT.

A single count supports this clone. The J gene is TRBJ1-1, the V gene TRBV7-9; weak D call: TRBD1 (5 bases). This CDR3 is 16 amino acids long. V lost 3 bases, J lost 1 base, and 15 bases lay in between. CDR1 is SEHNR, CDR2 FQNEAQ, per germline (reference sequence). In nucleotides, the CDR3 is TGTGCCAGCAGCTTGGGATCTGGGGGGGGGAACACTGAAGCTTTCTTT. This encodes CASSLGSGGGNTEAFF.

V is TRBV5-1 and J is TRBJ2-6; 11 positions match TRBD1. The CDR3 is made up of 18 amino acids. Germline V gives CDR1 SGHRS, CDR2 YFSETQ. With 0 bases clipped from V and 4 bases from J, the junction kept 6 bases outside the gene matches. The CDR3 reads CASSLAGQGAGGANVLTF. DNA for the CDR3: TGCGCCAGCAGCTTGGCCGGACAGGGGGCGGGCGGGGCCAACGTCCTGACTTTC. Drawing the rest from reference TRBV5-1 and TRBJ2-6, the complete variable domain is KAGVTQTPRYLIKTRGQQVTLSCSPISGHRSVSWYQQTPGQGLQFLFEYFSETQRNKGNFPGRFSGRQFSNSRSEMNVSTLELGDSALYLCASSLAGQGAGGANVLTFGAGSRLTVL.

A note on this clone: The same CDR3 also results from other DNA sequences found in this sample. The chain has TRBV2 and TRBJ2-3; D gene unclear. Germline V gives CDR1 SNHLY, CDR2 FYNNEI. There are 14 residues in the CDR3. The V end lost 4 bases, the J end lost 0 bases, and 8 bases lay between the germline ends. This CDR3 reads CASSVGGSTDTQYF. In DNA, the CDR3 is TGTGCCAGCAGTGTCGGCGGTAGCACAGATACGCAGTATTTT.

This sequence joins TRBV5-6 and TRBJ2-7; TRBD2 is a possible D gene (6 bases). Germline V gene lookup returns CDR1 SGHDT and CDR2 YYEEEE. Deletions cut 4 bases from V and 2 bases from J, with 19 bases between. The CDR3 loop spans 16 amino acids. CDR3 loop: CASSPGRQRIPYEQYF. The DNA for the CDR3 is TGTGCCAGCAGCCCAGGGAGGCAGCGGATTCCCTACGAGCAGTACTTC. Based on the CDR3 plus reference TRBV5-6 and TRBJ2-7, the full variable domain is DAGVTQSPTHLIKTRGQQVTLRCSPKSGHDTVSWYQQALGQGPQFIFQYYEEEERQRGNFPDRFSGHQFPNYSSELNVNALLLGDSALYLCASSPGRQRIPYEQYFGPGTRLTVT.

V usage is TRBV10-3 and J usage is TRBJ2-7, with 8 bases identical to TRBD1. V lost 5 bases, J lost 5 bases, and 8 bases stayed unmatched. The CDR3 loop spans 14 amino acids. Germline V lookup: CDR1 ENHRY, CDR2 SYGVKD. This CDR3 is CAISSGTGSHEQYF. CDR3 DNA sequence: TGTGCCATCAGTTCTGGGACAGGAAGCCACGAGCAGTACTTC.